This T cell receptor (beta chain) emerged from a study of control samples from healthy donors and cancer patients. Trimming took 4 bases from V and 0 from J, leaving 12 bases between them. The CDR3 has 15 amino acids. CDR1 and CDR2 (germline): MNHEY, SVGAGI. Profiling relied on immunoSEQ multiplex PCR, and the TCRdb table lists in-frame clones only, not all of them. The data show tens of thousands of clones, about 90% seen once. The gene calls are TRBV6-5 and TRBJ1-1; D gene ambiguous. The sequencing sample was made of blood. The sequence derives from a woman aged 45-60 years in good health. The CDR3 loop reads CASSLSGRVNTEAFF. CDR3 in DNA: TGTGCCAGCAGTTTGTCGGGAAGAGTGAACACTGAAGCTTTCTTT.